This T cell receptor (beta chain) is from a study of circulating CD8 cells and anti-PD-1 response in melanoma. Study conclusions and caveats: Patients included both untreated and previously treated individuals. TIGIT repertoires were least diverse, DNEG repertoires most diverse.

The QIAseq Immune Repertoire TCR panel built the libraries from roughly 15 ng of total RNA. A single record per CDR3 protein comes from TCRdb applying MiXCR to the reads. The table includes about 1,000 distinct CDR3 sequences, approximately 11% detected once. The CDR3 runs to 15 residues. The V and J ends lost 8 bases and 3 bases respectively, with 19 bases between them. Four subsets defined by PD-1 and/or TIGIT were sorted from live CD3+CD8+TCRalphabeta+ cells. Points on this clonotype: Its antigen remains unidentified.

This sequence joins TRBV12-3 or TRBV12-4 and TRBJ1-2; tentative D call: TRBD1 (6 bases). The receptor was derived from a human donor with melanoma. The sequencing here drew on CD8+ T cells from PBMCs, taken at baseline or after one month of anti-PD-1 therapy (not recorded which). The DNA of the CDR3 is TGTGCCAGCGTGCTCATGGGGGGGGCGGACTATGGCTACACCTTC. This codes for CASVLMGGADYGYTF.